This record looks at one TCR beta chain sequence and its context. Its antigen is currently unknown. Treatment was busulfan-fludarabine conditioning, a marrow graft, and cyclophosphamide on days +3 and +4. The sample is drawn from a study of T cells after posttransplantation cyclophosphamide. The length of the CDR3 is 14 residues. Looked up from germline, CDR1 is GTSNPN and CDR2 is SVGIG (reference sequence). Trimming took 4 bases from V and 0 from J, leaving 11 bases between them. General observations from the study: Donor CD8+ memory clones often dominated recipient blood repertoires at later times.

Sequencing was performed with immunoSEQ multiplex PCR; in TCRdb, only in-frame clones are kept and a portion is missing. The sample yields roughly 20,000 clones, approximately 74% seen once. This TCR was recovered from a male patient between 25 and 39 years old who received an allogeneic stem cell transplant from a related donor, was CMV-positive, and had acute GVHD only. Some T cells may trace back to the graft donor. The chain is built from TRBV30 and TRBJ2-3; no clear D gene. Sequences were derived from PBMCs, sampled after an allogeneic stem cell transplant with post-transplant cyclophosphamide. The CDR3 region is CAWNSQTSTDTQYF. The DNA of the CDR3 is TGTGCCTGGAACTCCCAGACTAGCACAGATACGCAGTATTTT.